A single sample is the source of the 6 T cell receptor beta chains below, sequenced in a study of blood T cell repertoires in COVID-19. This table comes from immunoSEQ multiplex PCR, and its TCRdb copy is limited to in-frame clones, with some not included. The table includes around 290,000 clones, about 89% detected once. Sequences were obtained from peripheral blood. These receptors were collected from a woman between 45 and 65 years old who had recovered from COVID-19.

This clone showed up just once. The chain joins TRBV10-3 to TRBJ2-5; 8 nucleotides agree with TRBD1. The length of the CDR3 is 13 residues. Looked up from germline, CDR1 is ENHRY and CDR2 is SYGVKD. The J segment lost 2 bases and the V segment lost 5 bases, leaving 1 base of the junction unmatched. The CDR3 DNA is TGTGCCATCAGTAACAGGGGGCAAGAGACCCAGTACTTC. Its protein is CAISNRGQETQYF.

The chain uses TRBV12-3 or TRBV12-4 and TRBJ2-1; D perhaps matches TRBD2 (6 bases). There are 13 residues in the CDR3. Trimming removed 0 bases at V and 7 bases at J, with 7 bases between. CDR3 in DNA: TGTGCCAGCAGTTTAGCGGAGGGGAATGAGCAGTTCTTC. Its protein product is CASSLAEGNEQFF.

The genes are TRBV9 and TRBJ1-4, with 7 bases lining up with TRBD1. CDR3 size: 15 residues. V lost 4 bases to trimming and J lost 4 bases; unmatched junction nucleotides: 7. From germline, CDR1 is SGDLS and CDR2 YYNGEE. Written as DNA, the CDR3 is TGTGCCAGCAGCCCGACAGGGCTGTATAATGAAAAACTGTTTTTT. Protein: CASSPTGLYNEKLFF. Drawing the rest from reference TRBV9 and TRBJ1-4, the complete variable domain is DSGVTQTPKHLITATGQRVTLRCSPRSGDLSVYWYQQSLDQGLQFLIQYYNGEERAKGNILERFSAQQFPDLHSELNLSSLELGDSALYFCASSPTGLYNEKLFFGSGTQLSVL.

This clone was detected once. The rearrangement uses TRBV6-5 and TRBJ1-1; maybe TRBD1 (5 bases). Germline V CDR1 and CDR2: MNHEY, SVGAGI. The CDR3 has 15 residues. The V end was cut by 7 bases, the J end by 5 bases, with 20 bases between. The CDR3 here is CASNPIGRGTTEAFF. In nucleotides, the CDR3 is TGTGCCAGCAATCCTATTGGTAGGGGCACAACTGAAGCTTTCTTT.

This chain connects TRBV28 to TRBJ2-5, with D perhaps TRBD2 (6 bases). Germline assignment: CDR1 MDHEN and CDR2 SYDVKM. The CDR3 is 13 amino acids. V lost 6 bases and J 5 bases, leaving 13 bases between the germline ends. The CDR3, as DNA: TGTGCCAGCAGCCTTGTGGGGAGGGAGACCCAGTACTTC. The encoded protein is CASSLVGRETQYF.

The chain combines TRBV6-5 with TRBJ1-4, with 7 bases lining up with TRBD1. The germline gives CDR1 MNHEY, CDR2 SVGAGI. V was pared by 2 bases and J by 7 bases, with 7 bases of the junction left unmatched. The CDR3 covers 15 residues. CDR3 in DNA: TGTGCCAGCAGTTACCTCCGGACAGGCACTGAAAAACTGTTTTTT. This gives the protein CASSYLRTGTEKLFF.